This entry lists 24 T cell receptor beta chains sequenced from one sample in a study of shared T cell receptors in the human thymus. Clones were read by immunoSEQ multiplex PCR, and TCRdb kept only the in-frame ones, dropping some. The sample has 700,000 or so clones, roughly 88% seen once. The same sample was also studied in work on human thymus T cells.

The sequenced sample was thymocytes. The receptor set was obtained from a girl less than two years old with a congenital heart defect.

The rearrangement uses TRBV6-5 and TRBJ1-2; a possible D gene is TRBD1 (6 bases). Looked up from germline, CDR1 is MNHEY and CDR2 is SVGAGI. The V gene lost 2 bases and the J gene lost 7 bases, with 11 bases spanning the gap. The CDR3 totals 13 residues. The CDR3 sequence: CASSYARGAGYTF. Written as DNA, the CDR3 is TGTGCCAGCAGTTACGCCAGGGGAGCTGGCTACACCTTC.

The chain employs TRBV7-2 and TRBJ2-1, with 11 bases matching TRBD2. V lost 5 bases and J lost 5; bases outside the gene matches: 5. From germline, CDR1 is SGHTA and CDR2 FQGNSA. The CDR3 runs to 15 residues. The chain's CDR3 is CASSRVLAGDNEQFF. The CDR3 DNA sequence: TGTGCCAGCAGCCGTGTACTAGCGGGGGACAATGAGCAGTTCTTC.

The chain uses TRBV28 and TRBJ1-1; D not resolved. V lost 2 bases and J lost 1, with 5 bases in between. The germline V gene has CDR1 MDHEN and CDR2 SYDVKM. The CDR3 spans 13 residues. The CDR3 loop is CASSLEQNTEAFF. CDR3 in DNA: TGTGCCAGCAGTTTAGAGCAGAACACTGAAGCTTTCTTT.

This clone showed up just once. The CDR3 spells CASSCNRDRETEAFF. The CDR3 nucleotides read TGCGCCAGCAGCTGTAACCGGGACAGGGAGACTGAAGCTTTCTTT. The V call is TRBV5-1, the J call TRBJ1-1, with TRBD1 matching 9 bases. Germline V gene sequence: CDR1 SGHRS, CDR2 YFSETQ. The CDR3 has 15 amino acids. Trimming at V came to 3 bases and at J to 5 bases, leaving 8 bases not matched to a gene.

The rearrangement links TRBV15 to TRBJ2-3; TRBD2 agrees at 13 bases. This CDR3 has 16 residues. V lost 3 bases to trimming and J lost 4 bases; unmatched junction nucleotides: 4. Germline CDR1 and CDR2: LNHNV and YYDKDF (reference sequence). As DNA, the CDR3 is TGTGCCACCAGCAGCAAGGGACTAGCGGGGTCAGATACGCAGTATTTT. It translates to CATSSKGLAGSDTQYF.

This clone has a single count. The V and J genes are TRBV28 and TRBJ1-2; TRBD1 matches at 8 bases. Trimming removed 2 bases from V and 7 bases from J; junction bases left unmatched: 6. Germline V gene lookup returns CDR1 MDHEN and CDR2 SYDVKM. This CDR3 spans 14 amino acids. In nucleotides, the CDR3 is TGTGCCAGCAGTTTACGGAACACAGGGGGTGGCTACACCTTC. It codes for CASSLRNTGGGYTF.

The V call is TRBV6-6, the J call TRBJ1-3; 7 nucleotides agree with TRBD1. The CDR3 length is 15 residues. V dropped 7 bases and J dropped 3; count of bases not matched to a gene: 9. Germline V lookup: CDR1 MNHNY, CDR2 SVGAGI (reference sequence). The CDR3 protein is CASIGAGGYGNTIYF. CDR3 coding DNA: TGTGCCAGCATCGGGGCAGGGGGTTATGGAAACACCATATATTTT.

The chain recombines TRBV19 with TRBJ2-1; 7 bases line up with TRBD2. The ends lost 7 bases at V and 2 bases at J; junction bases unmatched: 5. Germline CDR1 and CDR2: LNHDA and SQIVND (reference sequence). The CDR3 sequence is 14 residues long. The CDR3, as DNA: TGTGCCAGTACCCCTGGGGGGGCCTACAATGAGCAGTTCTTC. Translating gives CASTPGGAYNEQFF.

V is TRBV7-3 and J is TRBJ2-1; TRBD1 aligns across 9 bases. CDR3 length: 14 amino acids. The V gene's germline CDR1 is SGHTA and CDR2 FQGTGA. The V gene end was trimmed by 3 bases and the J gene end by 5 bases; junction bases not matched to a gene: 2. The CDR3 coding sequence is TGTGCCAGCAGCTTTGGGGACAGGGACAATGAGCAGTTCTTC. Encoded protein: CASSFGDRDNEQFF.

This chain uses TRBV27 with TRBJ1-2; no reliable D call. Between the trimmed V and J ends, which lost 2 bases and 0 bases, there was a span of 7 bases. Germline-derived CDR1 and CDR2 are MNHEY and SMNVEV (reference sequence). The CDR3 covers 14 residues. The CDR3 DNA sequence: TGTGCCAGCAGTTTAAGGAGAACTAACTATGGCTACACCTTC. It yields the protein CASSLRRTNYGYTF.

The genes are TRBV6-5 and TRBJ1-1; 9 bases line up with TRBD1. V lost 8 bases, J lost 1 base, and 2 bases stayed unmatched. CDR3 size: 13 residues. Germline CDR1 MNHEY, CDR2 SVGAGI. CDR3 sequence: CASGGQGNTEAFF. CDR3 nucleotide sequence: TGTGCCAGCGGGGGACAGGGGAACACTGAAGCTTTCTTT.

The rearrangement joins TRBV4-1 to TRBJ1-4; D gene ambiguous. This CDR3 region has 18 residues. V lost 0 bases and J lost 0, with 14 bases in between. Germline CDR1 MGHRA, CDR2 YSYEKL. CDR3 coding DNA: TGCGCCAGCAGCCAAGAATGTGGGTGGGAGGCAACTAATGAAAAACTGTTTTTT. Protein product: CASSQECGWEATNEKLFF.

This clone came up a few times. J is TRBJ1-5 and V is TRBV28; maybe TRBD1 (5 bases). V was trimmed by 4 bases and J by 4 bases, leaving 8 bases between them. Germline V gives CDR1 MDHEN, CDR2 SYDVKM. CDR3 length: 13 amino acids. CDR3 nucleotides: TGTGCCAGCAGTTGCCAGGGAAATCAGCCCCAGCATTTT. It encodes CASSCQGNQPQHF.

This chain links TRBV5-1 with TRBJ2-1; D ambiguous. Germline CDR1 is SGHRS and CDR2 is YFSETQ. Deletions cut 6 bases from V and 3 bases from J, with 19 bases between. CDR3 length: 16 amino acids. CDR3 residues: CASTGVPGYDYNEQFF. CDR3 bases: TGCGCCAGCACCGGAGTTCCTGGATACGACTACAATGAGCAGTTCTTC.

The chain has TRBV19 and TRBJ1-1; tentative D call: TRBD1 (6 bases). With 5 bases removed from V and 5 bases from J, the gap between germline ends came to 9 bases. The germline V gene has CDR1 LNHDA and CDR2 SQIVND (reference sequence). The CDR3 spans 12 residues. The CDR3 reads CASSLQGTEAFF. For the CDR3, the DNA is TGTGCCAGTAGTCTCCAGGGGACTGAAGCTTTCTTT. The full variable domain, its missing parts supplied by reference TRBV19 and TRBJ1-1, is DGGITQSPKYLFRKEGQNVTLSCEQNLNHDAMYWYRQDPGQGLRLIYYSQIVNDFQKGDIAEGYSVSREKKESFPLTVTSAQKNPTAFYLCASSLQGTEAFFGQGTRLTVV.

This clone was observed once. CDR3 in DNA: TGTGCCAGCAGTGAACGAGGGGGGGGTAACACTGAAGCTTTCTTT. This sequence encodes CASSERGGGNTEAFF. The genes are TRBV6-1 and TRBJ1-1, with a tentative D call TRBD1 (6 bases). This CDR3 spans 15 amino acids. Germline CDR1 MNHNS, CDR2 SASEGT. Trimming pared 2 bases from V and 2 bases from J, leaving 12 bases between.

This rearrangement joins TRBV14 to TRBJ1-2, with TRBD1 matching 9 bases. Trimming removed 3 bases from V and 10 bases from J; junction bases left unmatched: 18. This CDR3 comprises 17 residues. From germline, CDR1 is SGHDN and CDR2 FVKESK. The CDR3: CASSHTINRGRVHFYTF. The CDR3 nucleotides read TGTGCCAGCAGCCATACAATTAACAGGGGGCGGGTACATTTCTACACCTTC.

CDR3 sequence (DNA): TGTGCCAGCAGCGTAGCCAGGGCCACTGAAGCTTTCTTT. Encoded protein: CASSVARATEAFF. The chain joins TRBV9 to TRBJ1-1; weak D call: TRBD1 (5 bases). The CDR3 contains 13 residues. Germline V gene lookup returns CDR1 SGDLS and CDR2 YYNGEE. Trimming removed 0 bases from V and 4 bases from J, with 7 bases in between.

The genes are TRBV5-1 and TRBJ1-1; 8 nucleotides agree with TRBD1. CDR3 size: 13 residues. The V gene's germline CDR1 is SGHRS and CDR2 YFSETQ. The ends lost 5 bases at V and 6 bases at J; junction bases unmatched: 6. CDR3 in DNA: TGCGCCAGCAGTTCCGACAGGGGAGCTGAAGCTTTCTTT. Translation gives CASSSDRGAEAFF.

The V call is TRBV18, the J call TRBJ1-4, with a possible D match to TRBD1 (6 bases). CDR1 and CDR2 (germline): KGHSH, LQKENI. The length of the CDR3 is 16 residues. V shed 1 base and J shed 4 bases, with 13 bases lying between them. In nucleotides, the CDR3 is TGTGCCAGCTCACCACTTTCCGGACAGAATAATGAAAAACTGTTTTTT. It specifies CASSPLSGQNNEKLFF. Full variable domain (remainder filled in from reference TRBV18 and TRBJ1-4): NAGVMQNPRHLVRRRGQEARLRCSPMKGHSHVYWYRQLPEEGLKFMVYLQKENIIDESGMPKERFSAEFPKEGPSILRIQQVVRGDSAAYFCASSPLSGQNNEKLFFGSGTQLSVL.

The rearrangement links TRBV4-1 to TRBJ2-7; no clear D. Per germline, CDR1 MGHRA and CDR2 YSYEKL. This CDR3 has 14 residues. V was pared by 0 bases and J by 3 bases, with 9 bases between. For the CDR3, the DNA is TGCGCCAGCAGCCAAGACTGTCTGCGCTACGAGCAGTACTTC. This gives the protein CASSQDCLRYEQYF.

The J gene is TRBJ1-2, the V gene TRBV11-2; perhaps TRBD1 as D (5 bases). Germline V gives CDR1 SGHAT, CDR2 FQNNGV. The CDR3 loop spans 14 amino acids. The V end lost 1 base, the J end lost 5 bases, and 11 bases lay between the germline ends. CDR3 bases: TGTGCCAGCAGCTTAGCGGGGACTGAGTATGGCTACACCTTC. Translating gives CASSLAGTEYGYTF.

V gene TRBV11-3 combines with J gene TRBJ1-5, with D possibly TRBD1 on 5 matching bases. Deletions cut 4 bases from V and 6 bases from J, with 19 bases between. The CDR3 has 16 amino acids. Germline-derived CDR1 and CDR2 are SGHNT and YENEEA. The CDR3 sequence: CASSSRDGPQGQPQHF. CDR3 nucleotide sequence: TGTGCCAGCAGCTCGCGGGACGGCCCCCAGGGTCAGCCCCAGCATTTT.

This chain uses TRBV6-1 with TRBJ1-1; TRBD1 might be the D (5 bases). V lost 6 bases and J lost 7, with 9 bases in between. There are 11 residues in the CDR3. Per germline, CDR1 MNHNS and CDR2 SASEGT. The DNA for the CDR3 is TGTGCCAGCAGGGGGACTGGTGAAGCTTTCTTT. It specifies CASRGTGEAFF.